The TCR beta chain described here comes from a study of technical replicates of blood from a handful of donors. The CDR3 is 12 amino acids. Trimming left V 5 bases short and J 4 bases short, with 8 bases between. Germline assignment: CDR1 MNHEY and CDR2 SVGAGI. Repertoires were generated with immunoSEQ multiplex PCR, while TCRdb's copy carries only in-frame clones and drops some. The sample holds more than 65,000 clones, roughly 94% seen once. This sequence joins TRBV6-5 and TRBJ1-2; D gene uncertain. The sequencing input was T cells isolated from PBMCs. This clonotype was sampled from a human donor in good health. The CDR3 spells CASSPFGYGYTF. The CDR3 DNA reads TGTGCCAGCAGTCCCTTCGGCTATGGCTACACCTTC.